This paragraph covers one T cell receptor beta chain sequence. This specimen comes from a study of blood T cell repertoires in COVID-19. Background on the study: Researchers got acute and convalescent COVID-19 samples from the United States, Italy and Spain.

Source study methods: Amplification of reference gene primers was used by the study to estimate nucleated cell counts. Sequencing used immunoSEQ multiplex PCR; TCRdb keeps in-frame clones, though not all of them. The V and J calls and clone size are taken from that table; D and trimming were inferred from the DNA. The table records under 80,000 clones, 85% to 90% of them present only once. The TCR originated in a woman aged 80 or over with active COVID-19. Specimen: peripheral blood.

Here the CDR3 reads CASSLGLAGSEQYF. The CDR3 DNA is TGTGCCAGCAGCTTGGGGCTAGCGGGATCCGAGCAGTACTTC. The chain carries TRBV5-5 and TRBJ2-7; the match to TRBD2 covers 9 bases. V shed 0 bases, J shed 6 bases, and the junction held 4 bases outside the gene matches. The CDR3 is made up of 14 amino acids. The germline CDR1 and CDR2 sequences are SGHKS and YYEKEE (reference sequence).